The TCR beta chain under discussion was sequenced for a study of T cells in Graves' hyperthyroidism and ophthalmopathy. Ophthalmopathy cases met thresholds of Clinical Activity Score at least 3, NOSPECS grade at least 4 and duration under 3 months. Reasons for excluding patients were uncontrolled infection, other autoimmune disease, pregnancy or lactation. Using approximately 10 ml of fresh peripheral blood, PBMCs were prepared. TCR beta CDR3 regions were amplified from RNA. When the TCR CDR3 underwent first-round RT-PCR, the HTBI primer set was used. A single record per CDR3 protein comes from TCRdb applying MiXCR to the multiplex PCR reads. The sample has approximately 300,000 distinct CDR3 sequences, around 15% seen once; the top ten hold over 45%. This clonotype was observed at least ten times. The CDR3 is 14 residues long. Per germline, CDR1 SGHTA and CDR2 FQGNSA. J lost 6 bases, V lost 1 base, and 6 bases had no gene match.

This chain links TRBV7-2 with TRBJ2-7; TRBD2 aligns across 7 bases. The sample taken for sequencing was blood. The TCR originated in a woman aged 55-75 years with Graves' ophthalmopathy. The CDR3 region is CASSLEERDGEQYF. The CDR3 region has the DNA TGTGCCAGCAGCTTAGAAGAGCGGGACGGCGAGCAGTACTTC.